Listed here is a single T cell receptor beta chain. Its antigen is unknown. The junction shows a germline mismatch at one end, possibly a read error. The CDR3 consists of 18 residues. From germline, CDR1 is DFQATT and CDR2 SNEGSKA (reference sequence). This sample was taken from a study of Graves' ophthalmopathy and Graves' hyperthyroidism. The overall study: Over 18 months of follow-up, stable hyperthyroidism required that no ophthalmopathy appear.

As the template, RNA transcripts were used to amplify TCR beta CDR3 regions. The authors performed first-round RT-PCR with HTBI primers and then a second-round multiplex PCR. TCRdb reprocessed the multiplex PCR reads with MiXCR, giving one entry per CDR3 protein. The table records over a million distinct CDR3 sequences, 35% to 40% of them present only once. Study-wide results and caveats: Blood repertoires reportedly contained most expanded thyroid clonotypes above 0.001 frequency.

Eligible hyperthyroidism cases comprised new diagnoses of under 2 months' duration in individuals aged 18 to 65. The clonotype was recovered from an adult man with Graves' hyperthyroidism. J is TRBJ2-5 and V is TRBV20-1; 13 bases agree with TRBD2. The source material was peripheral blood or thyroid tissue (not recorded which). Here the CDR3 reads CGAFTSGRAVFFRETQYF. The CDR3 DNA sequence: TGCGGTGCTTTTACTAGCGGGAGGGCCGTCTTCTTTAGAGAGACCCAGTACTTC.